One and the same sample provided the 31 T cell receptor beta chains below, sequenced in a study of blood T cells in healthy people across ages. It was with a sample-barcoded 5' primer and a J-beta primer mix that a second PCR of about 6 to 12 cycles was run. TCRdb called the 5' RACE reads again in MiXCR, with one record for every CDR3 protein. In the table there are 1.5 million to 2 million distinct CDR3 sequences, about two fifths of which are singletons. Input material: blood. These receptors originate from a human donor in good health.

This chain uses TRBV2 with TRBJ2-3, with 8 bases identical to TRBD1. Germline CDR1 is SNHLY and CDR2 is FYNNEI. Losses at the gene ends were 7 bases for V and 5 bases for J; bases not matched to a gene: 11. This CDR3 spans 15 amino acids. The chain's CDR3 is CASTGTGGIGDTQYF. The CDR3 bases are TGTGCCAGCACCGGGACAGGCGGGATTGGAGATACGCAGTATTTT.

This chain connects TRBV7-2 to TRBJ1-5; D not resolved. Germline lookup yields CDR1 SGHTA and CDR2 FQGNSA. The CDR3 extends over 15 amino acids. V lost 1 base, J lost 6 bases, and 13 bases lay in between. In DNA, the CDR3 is TGTGCCAGCAGCTTAGTAGGAGGGCTCGGTCAGCCCCAGCATTTT. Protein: CASSLVGGLGQPQHF.

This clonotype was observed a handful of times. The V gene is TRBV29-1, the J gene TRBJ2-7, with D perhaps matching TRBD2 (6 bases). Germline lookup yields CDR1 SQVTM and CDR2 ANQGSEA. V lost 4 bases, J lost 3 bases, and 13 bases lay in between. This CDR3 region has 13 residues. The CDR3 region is CSVVGGVFYEQYF. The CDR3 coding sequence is TGCAGCGTTGTTGGAGGGGTTTTCTACGAGCAGTACTTC.

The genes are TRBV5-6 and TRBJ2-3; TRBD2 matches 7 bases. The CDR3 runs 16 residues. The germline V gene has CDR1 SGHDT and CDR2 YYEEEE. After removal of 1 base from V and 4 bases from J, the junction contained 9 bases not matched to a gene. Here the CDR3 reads CASSLSFTGGADTQYF. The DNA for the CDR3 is TGTGCCAGCAGCTTGTCCTTCACGGGGGGTGCAGATACGCAGTATTTT.

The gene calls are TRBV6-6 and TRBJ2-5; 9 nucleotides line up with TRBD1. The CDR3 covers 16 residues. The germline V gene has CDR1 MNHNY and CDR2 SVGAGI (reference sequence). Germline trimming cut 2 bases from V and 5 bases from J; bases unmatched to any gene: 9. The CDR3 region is CASSYQTRTGDETQYF. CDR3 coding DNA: TGTGCCAGCAGTTACCAAACCAGGACAGGGGACGAGACCCAGTACTTC.

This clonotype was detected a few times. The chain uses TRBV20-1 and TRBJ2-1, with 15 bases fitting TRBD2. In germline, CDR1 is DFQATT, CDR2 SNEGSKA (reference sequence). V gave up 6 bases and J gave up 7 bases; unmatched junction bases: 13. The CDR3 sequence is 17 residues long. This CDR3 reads CSADGRTSGGAVNEQFF. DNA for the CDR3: TGCAGTGCCGACGGTAGGACTAGCGGGGGGGCCGTAAATGAGCAGTTCTTC.

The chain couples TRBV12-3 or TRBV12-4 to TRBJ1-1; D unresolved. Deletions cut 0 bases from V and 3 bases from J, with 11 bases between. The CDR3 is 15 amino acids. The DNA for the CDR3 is TGTGCCAGCAGTTTAGCAGGTTCCCCGGACACTGAAGCTTTCTTT. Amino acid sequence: CASSLAGSPDTEAFF.

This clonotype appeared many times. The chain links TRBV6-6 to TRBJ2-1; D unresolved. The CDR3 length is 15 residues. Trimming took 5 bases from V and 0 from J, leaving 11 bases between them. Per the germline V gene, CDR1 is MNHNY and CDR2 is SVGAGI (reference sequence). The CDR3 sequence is CASSALHSSYNEQFF. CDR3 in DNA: TGTGCCAGCAGTGCCCTGCACAGCTCCTACAATGAGCAGTTCTTC.

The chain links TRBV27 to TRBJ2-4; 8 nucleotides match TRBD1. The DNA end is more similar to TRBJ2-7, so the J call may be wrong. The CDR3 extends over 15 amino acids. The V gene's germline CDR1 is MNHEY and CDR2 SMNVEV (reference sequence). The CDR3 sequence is CANQTGALLCYEQYF. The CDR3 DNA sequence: TGTGCCAACCAGACAGGGGCACTTTTGTGCTACGAGCAGTACTTC.

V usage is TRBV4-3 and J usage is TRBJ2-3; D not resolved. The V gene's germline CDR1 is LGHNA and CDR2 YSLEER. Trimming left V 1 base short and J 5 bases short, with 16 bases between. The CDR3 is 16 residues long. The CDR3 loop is CASSQGAKAPQDTQYF. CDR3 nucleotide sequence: TGCGCCAGCAGCCAAGGGGCCAAGGCTCCTCAAGATACGCAGTATTTT.

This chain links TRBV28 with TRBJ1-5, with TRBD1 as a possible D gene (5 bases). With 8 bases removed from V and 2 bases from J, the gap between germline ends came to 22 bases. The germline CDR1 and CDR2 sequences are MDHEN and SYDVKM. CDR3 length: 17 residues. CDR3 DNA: TGTGCCAGCGATGGACTGACGACAGAACGACGCAATCAGCCCCAGCATTTT. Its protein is CASDGLTTERRNQPQHF.

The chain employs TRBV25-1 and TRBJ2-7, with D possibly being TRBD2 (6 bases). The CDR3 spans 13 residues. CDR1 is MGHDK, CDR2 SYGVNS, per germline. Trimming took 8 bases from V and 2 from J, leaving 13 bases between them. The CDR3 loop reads CASGSGLAYEQYF. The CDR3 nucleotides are TGTGCCAGCGGAAGCGGGCTCGCCTACGAGCAGTACTTC.

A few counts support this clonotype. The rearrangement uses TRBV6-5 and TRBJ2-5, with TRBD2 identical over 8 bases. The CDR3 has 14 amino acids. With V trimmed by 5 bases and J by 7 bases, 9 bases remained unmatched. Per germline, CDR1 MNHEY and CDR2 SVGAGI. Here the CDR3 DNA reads TGTGCCAGCAGTCGAGCGGGGGTGCGGGGGACCCAGTACTTC. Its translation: CASSRAGVRGTQYF.

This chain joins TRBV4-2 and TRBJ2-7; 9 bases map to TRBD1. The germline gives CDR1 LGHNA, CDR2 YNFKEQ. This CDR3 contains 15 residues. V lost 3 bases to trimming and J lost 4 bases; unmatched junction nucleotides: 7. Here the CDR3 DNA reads TGTGCCAGCAGCCAGCCGGACAGGGGATGGTACGAGCAGTACTTC. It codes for CASSQPDRGWYEQYF.

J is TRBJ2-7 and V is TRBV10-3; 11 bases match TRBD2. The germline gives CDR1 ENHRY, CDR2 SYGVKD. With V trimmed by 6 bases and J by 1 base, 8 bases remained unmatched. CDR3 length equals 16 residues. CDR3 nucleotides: TGTGCCATCAGGAACCTAGCGGGGGGCCAATCCTACGAGCAGTACTTC. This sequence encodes CAIRNLAGGQSYEQYF.

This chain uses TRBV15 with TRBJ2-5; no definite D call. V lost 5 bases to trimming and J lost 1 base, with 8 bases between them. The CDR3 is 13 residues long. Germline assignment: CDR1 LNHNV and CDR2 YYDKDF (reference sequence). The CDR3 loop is CATSLRLQETQYF. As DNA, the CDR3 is TGTGCCACCAGCTTACGACTCCAAGAGACCCAGTACTTC. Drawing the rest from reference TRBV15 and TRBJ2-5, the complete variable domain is DAMVIQNPRYQVTQFGKPVTLSCSQTLNHNVMYWYQQKSSQAPKLLFHYYDKDFNNEADTPDNFQSRRPNTSFCFLDIRSPGLGDTAMYLCATSLRLQETQYFGPGTRLLVL.

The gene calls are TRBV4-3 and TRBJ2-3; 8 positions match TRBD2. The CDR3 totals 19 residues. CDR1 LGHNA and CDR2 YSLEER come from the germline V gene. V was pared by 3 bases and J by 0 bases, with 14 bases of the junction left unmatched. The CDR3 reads CASSHLHGLAGGSTDTQYF. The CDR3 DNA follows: TGCGCCAGCAGCCACCTGCACGGGTTGGCGGGGGGCAGCACAGATACGCAGTATTTT.

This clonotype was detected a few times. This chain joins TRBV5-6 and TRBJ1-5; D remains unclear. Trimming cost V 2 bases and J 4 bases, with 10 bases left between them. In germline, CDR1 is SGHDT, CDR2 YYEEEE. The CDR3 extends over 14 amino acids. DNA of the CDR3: TGTGCCAGCAGCTTTCGACTCGGAAATCAGCCCCAGCATTTT. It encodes CASSFRLGNQPQHF.

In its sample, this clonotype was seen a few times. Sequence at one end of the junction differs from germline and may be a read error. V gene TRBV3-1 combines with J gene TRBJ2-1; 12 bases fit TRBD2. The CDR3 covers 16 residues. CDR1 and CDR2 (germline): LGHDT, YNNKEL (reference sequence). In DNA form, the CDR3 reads TGTGCCAGCAACCAAAGGCTAGCGGGGGGGAAGAATGTGCAGTTCTTC. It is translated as CASNQRLAGGKNVQFF.

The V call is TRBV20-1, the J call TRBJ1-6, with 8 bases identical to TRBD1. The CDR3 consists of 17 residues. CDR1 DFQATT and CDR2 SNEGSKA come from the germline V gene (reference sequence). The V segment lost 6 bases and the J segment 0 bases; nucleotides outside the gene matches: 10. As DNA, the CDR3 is TGCAGTGCCGGGACAGGTTATAGGAGCTCCTATAATTCACCCCTCCACTTT. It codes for CSAGTGYRSSYNSPLHF.

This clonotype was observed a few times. For the CDR3, the DNA is TGCGCCAGCAGCCACAGAGCGGGGGCCTCCGAGCAGTACTTC. Its translation is CASSHRAGASEQYF. The chain carries TRBV4-1 and TRBJ2-5; TRBD2 agrees at 8 bases. The J call may be incorrect, as the DNA end agrees better with TRBJ2-7. The CDR3 covers 14 residues. From germline, CDR1 is MGHRA and CDR2 YSYEKL.

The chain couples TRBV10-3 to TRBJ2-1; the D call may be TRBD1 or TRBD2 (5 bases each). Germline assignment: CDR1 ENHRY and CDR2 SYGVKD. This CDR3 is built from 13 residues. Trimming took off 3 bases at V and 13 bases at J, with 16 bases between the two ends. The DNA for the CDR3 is TGTGCCATCAGTGATGGAATCGGGGCGTTCCAGTTCTTC. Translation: CAISDGIGAFQFF.

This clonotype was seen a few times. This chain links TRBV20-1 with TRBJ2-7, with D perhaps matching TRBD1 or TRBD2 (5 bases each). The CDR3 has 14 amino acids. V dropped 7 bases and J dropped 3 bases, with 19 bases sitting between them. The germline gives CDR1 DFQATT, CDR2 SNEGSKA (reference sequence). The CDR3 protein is CSVRDRTEFYEQYF. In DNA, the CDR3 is TGCAGTGTTAGGGACCGAACGGAGTTCTACGAGCAGTACTTC.

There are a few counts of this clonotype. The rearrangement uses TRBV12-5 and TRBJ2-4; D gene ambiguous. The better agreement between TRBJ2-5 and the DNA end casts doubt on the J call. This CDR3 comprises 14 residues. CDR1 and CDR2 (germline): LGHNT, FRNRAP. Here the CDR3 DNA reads TGTGCTAGTGGTTTGGGGCATTCTCAAGAGACCCAGTACTTC. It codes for CASGLGHSQETQYF.

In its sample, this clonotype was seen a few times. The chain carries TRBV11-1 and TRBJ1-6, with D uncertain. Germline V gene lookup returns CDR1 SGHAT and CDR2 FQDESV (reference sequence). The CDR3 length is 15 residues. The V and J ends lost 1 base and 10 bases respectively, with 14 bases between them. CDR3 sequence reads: CASSLGGGSRSPLHF. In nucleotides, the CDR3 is TGTGCCAGCAGCTTAGGCGGTGGTTCACGATCACCCCTCCACTTT. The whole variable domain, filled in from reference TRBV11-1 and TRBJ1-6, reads EAEVAQSPRYKITEKSQAVAFWCDPISGHATLYWYRQILGQGPELLVQFQDESVVDDSQLPKDRFSAERLKGVDSTLKIQPAELGDSAMYLCASSLGGGSRSPLHFGNGTRLTVT.

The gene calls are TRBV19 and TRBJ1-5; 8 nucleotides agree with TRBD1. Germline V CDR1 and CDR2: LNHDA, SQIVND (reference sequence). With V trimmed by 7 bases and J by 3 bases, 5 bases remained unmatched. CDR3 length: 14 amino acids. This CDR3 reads CASTDRAPNQPQHF. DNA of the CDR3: TGTGCCAGTACGGACAGGGCCCCCAATCAGCCCCAGCATTTT.

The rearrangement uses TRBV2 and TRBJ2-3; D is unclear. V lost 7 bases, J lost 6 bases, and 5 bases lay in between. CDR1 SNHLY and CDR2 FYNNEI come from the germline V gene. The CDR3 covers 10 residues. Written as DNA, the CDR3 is TGTGCCAGCATCGTGGATACGCAGTATTTT. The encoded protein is CASIVDTQYF.

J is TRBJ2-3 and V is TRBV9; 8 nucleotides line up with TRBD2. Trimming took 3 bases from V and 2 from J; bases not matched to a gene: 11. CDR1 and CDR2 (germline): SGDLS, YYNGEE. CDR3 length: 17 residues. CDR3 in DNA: TGTGCCAGCAGCGCGGGGGGGGGCAGGCGGCACACAGATACGCAGTATTTT. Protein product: CASSAGGGRRHTDTQYF.

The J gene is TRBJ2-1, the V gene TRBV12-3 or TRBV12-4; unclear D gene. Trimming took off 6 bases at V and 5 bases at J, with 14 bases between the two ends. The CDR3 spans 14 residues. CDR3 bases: TGTGCCAGCAGCCGTCGGCGCCCTAACAATGAGCAGTTCTTC. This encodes CASSRRRPNNEQFF.

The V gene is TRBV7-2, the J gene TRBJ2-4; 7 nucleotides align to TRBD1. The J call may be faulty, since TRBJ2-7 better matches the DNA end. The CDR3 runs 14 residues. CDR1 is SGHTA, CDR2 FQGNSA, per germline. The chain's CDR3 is CASSATGVVYEQYF. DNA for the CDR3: TGTGCCAGCAGCGCCACAGGGGTGGTCTACGAGCAGTACTTC.

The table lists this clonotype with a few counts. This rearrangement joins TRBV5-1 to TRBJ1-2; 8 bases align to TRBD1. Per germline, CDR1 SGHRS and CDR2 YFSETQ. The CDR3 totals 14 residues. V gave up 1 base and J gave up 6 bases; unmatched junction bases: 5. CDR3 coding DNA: TGCGCCAGCAGCTTGCAAACAGGGGGGAATGGCTACACCTTC. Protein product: CASSLQTGGNGYTF.